The 29 T cell receptor beta chains presented below share a single source sample, sequenced in a study of response to subunit inactivated influenza vaccine. TCRdb reprocessed the RT-PCR reads via MiXCR and lists one record per CDR3 protein. This sample carries around 540,000 distinct CDR3 sequences, around 11% of them seen once, and the ten largest clones take approximately 10%. The sequencing used PBMCs from blood, collected on the day of vaccination. The receptors shown here come from a middle-aged man who received an inactivated influenza vaccine.

This clonotype was seen a handful of times. The chain carries TRBV20-1 and TRBJ2-5, with TRBD2 as a possible D gene (6 bases). This CDR3 comprises 16 residues. Germline V gene lookup returns CDR1 DFQATT and CDR2 SNEGSKA (reference sequence). V was cut by 0 bases and J by 3 bases, with 17 bases left in between. The CDR3: CSARDPTGGSKETQYF. DNA of the CDR3: TGCAGTGCTAGAGACCCCACCGGAGGGAGCAAAGAGACCCAGTACTTC.

The chain recombines TRBV6-5 with TRBJ2-4; D is unclear. The CDR3 runs to 14 residues. From germline, CDR1 is MNHEY and CDR2 SVGAGI. V was clipped by 0 bases and J by 14 bases, with 17 bases between them. CDR3 amino acids: CASSYSPETGLEYF. As DNA, the CDR3 is TGTGCCAGCAGTTACTCCCCGGAGACTGGGCTGGAGTACTTC.

The chain combines TRBV5-1 with TRBJ2-3; D perhaps matches TRBD2 (6 bases). This CDR3 has 14 residues. Germline-derived CDR1 and CDR2 are SGHRS and YFSETQ. Deletions cut 0 bases from V and 4 bases from J, with 9 bases between. The CDR3 bases are TGCGCCAGCAGCTTGGCGGGGGATGCAGATACGCAGTATTTT. This gives the protein CASSLAGDADTQYF. Looking up the rest from reference TRBV5-1 and TRBJ2-3 gives the full variable domain: KAGVTQTPRYLIKTRGQQVTLSCSPISGHRSVSWYQQTPGQGLQFLFEYFSETQRNKGNFPGRFSGRQFSNSRSEMNVSTLELGDSALYLCASSLAGDADTQYFGPGTRLTVL.

The table lists this clonotype with a few counts. The chain couples TRBV10-3 to TRBJ2-7; no reliable D call. Per germline, CDR1 ENHRY and CDR2 SYGVKD. This CDR3 comprises 12 residues. Trimming took off 3 bases at V and 5 bases at J, with 8 bases between the two ends. The CDR3 nucleotides read TGTGCCATCAGTGATGGAAACCACGAGCAGTACTTC. This translates into CAISDGNHEQYF.

This chain links TRBV20-1 with TRBJ2-3; D uncertain. V gave up 0 bases and J gave up 2 bases, with 9 bases separating them. Germline CDR1 is DFQATT and CDR2 is SNEGSKA (reference sequence). The CDR3 loop spans 14 amino acids. The CDR3 is CSARDPAATDTQYF. The CDR3 DNA sequence: TGCAGTGCTAGAGATCCCGCAGCCACAGATACGCAGTATTTT.

This clonotype was found many times. This chain joins TRBV12-3 or TRBV12-4 and TRBJ1-6; D is unclear. The CDR3 length is 14 residues. Trimming shortened V by 5 bases and J by 8 bases, and 13 bases separated the two germline ends. The CDR3 here is CASSVGLLDSPLHF. The CDR3 coding sequence is TGTGCCAGCAGTGTCGGACTGTTGGATTCACCCCTCCACTTT.

The chain is built from TRBV7-3 and TRBJ2-1, with D possibly TRBD1 on 5 matching bases. V shed 3 bases and J shed 0 bases, with 12 bases lying between them. This CDR3 has 16 residues. CDR1 is SGHTA and CDR2 is FQGTGA in the germline V gene. In nucleotides, the CDR3 is TGTGCCAGCAGCTTCCAGGGCTCGAGCTCCTACAATGAGCAGTTCTTC. It codes for CASSFQGSSSYNEQFF.

This chain uses TRBV28 with TRBJ2-1, with TRBD2 identical over 8 bases. Trimming at V came to 5 bases and at J to 4 bases, leaving 13 bases not matched to a gene. Germline lookup yields CDR1 MDHEN and CDR2 SYDVKM. CDR3 length equals 17 residues. As DNA, the CDR3 is TGTGCCAGCAGTAGTTTGCCGGGAGGGCCGGGGTACAATGAGCAGTTCTTC. Amino acids: CASSSLPGGPGYNEQFF.

This clonotype was counted between two and nine times. V gene TRBV27 combines with J gene TRBJ2-7; 7 nucleotides agree with TRBD1. Germline V CDR1 and CDR2: MNHEY, SMNVEV (reference sequence). V lost 4 bases and J lost 6; bases outside the gene matches: 6. The length of the CDR3 is 13 residues. The CDR3 DNA reads as TGTGCCAGCAGTTCCGACAGGGAAGGCGAGCAGTACTTC. Protein product: CASSSDREGEQYF.

This clonotype was counted between two and nine times. The chain couples TRBV5-6 to TRBJ1-2, with a tentative D call TRBD1 (6 bases). The V gene lost 5 bases and the J gene lost 5 bases, with 13 bases spanning the gap. CDR1 and CDR2 from the germline V gene are SGHDT and YYEEEE. This CDR3 spans 13 amino acids. DNA of the CDR3: TGTGCCAGCAGTTTTCAGGGGTTATATGGCTACACCTTC. This translates into CASSFQGLYGYTF.

This clonotype has a handful of counts. The V call is TRBV20-1, the J call TRBJ2-1, with 8 bases identical to TRBD2. Germline V CDR1 and CDR2: DFQATT, SNEGSKA (reference sequence). The V and J ends lost 7 bases and 8 bases, in that order; junction bases with no gene match: 7. CDR3 length: 12 amino acids. The DNA for the CDR3 is TGCAGTGTGTCGGGACTAGGAGATGAGCAGTTCTTC. It yields the protein CSVSGLGDEQFF.

The J gene is TRBJ2-7, the V gene TRBV7-2, with TRBD2 matching over 8 bases. Germline V lookup: CDR1 SGHTA, CDR2 FQGNSA. After removal of 6 bases from V and 6 bases from J, the junction contained 10 bases not matched to a gene. CDR3 size: 14 residues. For the CDR3, the DNA is TGTGCCAGCAGTCGGACTAGCCCGTCGTTCGAGCAGTACTTC. Translation: CASSRTSPSFEQYF.

The chain couples TRBV4-1 to TRBJ2-5, with TRBD2 matching 9 bases. There are 18 residues in the CDR3. CDR1 and CDR2 (germline): MGHRA, YSYEKL. The junction had 8 bases not matched to a gene; V was cut back by 0 bases and J by 0 bases. The chain's CDR3 is CASSQDLVSGGYQETQYF. The DNA of the CDR3 is TGCGCCAGCAGCCAAGATCTTGTGAGCGGGGGGTACCAAGAGACCCAGTACTTC.

This chain uses TRBV20-1 with TRBJ2-1, with TRBD2 matching over 8 bases. J gave up 9 bases and V 0 bases, and 13 bases lay outside the gene matches. Germline values: CDR1 DFQATT, CDR2 SNEGSKA (reference sequence). The CDR3 spans 16 residues. CDR3: CSARDTAGGAEGEQFF. CDR3 in DNA: TGCAGTGCTAGAGATACTGCCGGGGGGGCAGAAGGTGAGCAGTTCTTC.

The V and J genes are TRBV20-1 and TRBJ2-1, with 7 bases matching TRBD2. Per germline, CDR1 DFQATT and CDR2 SNEGSKA (reference sequence). V gave up 3 bases and J gave up 8 bases; unmatched junction bases: 13. There are 15 residues in the CDR3. The CDR3 DNA reads as TGCAGTGCTAGTAAGGTGAGACTAGCTCCCCATGAGCAGTTCTTC. This gives the protein CSASKVRLAPHEQFF.

There are a few counts of this clonotype. The J gene is TRBJ2-5, the V gene TRBV28; 9 nucleotides agree with TRBD2. CDR3 length: 17 residues. CDR1 and CDR2 (germline): MDHEN, SYDVKM. The V and J ends lost 7 bases and 5 bases, in that order; junction bases with no gene match: 17. CDR3 loop: CASTLGTSHPGLETQYF. CDR3 DNA: TGTGCCAGCACCCTAGGGACTAGCCACCCGGGTCTGGAGACCCAGTACTTC.

This clonotype has just a few counts. This chain links TRBV6-2 or TRBV6-3 with TRBJ2-7, with 7 positions matching TRBD1. Trimming at V came to 5 bases and at J to 3 bases, leaving 10 bases not matched to a gene. This CDR3 is 15 amino acids long. The germline CDR1 and CDR2 sequences are MNHEY and SVGEGT. This CDR3 reads CASSTTTGPSYEQYF. As DNA, the CDR3 is TGTGCCAGCAGTACGACGACAGGGCCGAGCTACGAGCAGTACTTC.

The chain combines TRBV20-1 with TRBJ2-3, with 7 bases lining up with TRBD2. The CDR3 totals 13 residues. Trimming took 3 bases from V and 2 from J; bases not matched to a gene: 2. In germline, CDR1 is DFQATT, CDR2 SNEGSKA (reference sequence). CDR3 sequence: CSASGGFTDTQYF. For the CDR3, the DNA is TGCAGTGCTAGCGGGGGGTTCACAGATACGCAGTATTTT.

V is TRBV5-1 and J is TRBJ2-7; D is perhaps TRBD1 or TRBD2 (5 bases each). Trimming pared 3 bases from V and 5 bases from J, leaving 12 bases between. CDR1 SGHRS and CDR2 YFSETQ come from the germline V gene. This CDR3 spans 13 amino acids. Here the CDR3 reads CASSSGPRDEQYF. Written as DNA, the CDR3 is TGCGCCAGCAGCTCGGGACCGCGTGACGAGCAGTACTTC.

This chain joins TRBV29-1 and TRBJ1-5, with D perhaps matching TRBD1 (6 bases). The CDR3 loop spans 13 amino acids. V lost 7 bases to trimming and J lost 3 bases, with 13 bases between them. The germline CDR1 and CDR2 sequences are SQVTM and ANQGSEA. The CDR3 bases are TGCAGCGCGGTGACAGGAAACAATCAGCCCCAGCATTTT. It yields the protein CSAVTGNNQPQHF.

Ten or more counts support this clonotype. The rearrangement links TRBV13 to TRBJ2-7; D is possibly TRBD1 (6 bases). CDR1 and CDR2 (germline): PRHDT, FYEKMQ (reference sequence). The CDR3 consists of 14 residues. Trimming left V 4 bases short and J 1 base short, with 11 bases between. The CDR3 loop reads CASSYGTQSYEQYF. CDR3 nucleotides: TGTGCCAGCAGCTACGGGACACAATCCTACGAGCAGTACTTC.

There are a few counts of this clonotype. The chain uses TRBV5-1 and TRBJ2-3; the D is unclear. V lost 4 bases and J lost 0, with 9 bases in between. The CDR3 extends over 14 amino acids. From germline, CDR1 is SGHRS and CDR2 YFSETQ. The DNA of the CDR3 is TGCGCCAGCAGCCCTGACGGTAGCACAGATACGCAGTATTTT. Amino acids: CASSPDGSTDTQYF.

This clonotype was counted many times. The rearrangement joins TRBV11-2 to TRBJ1-2; no reliable D call. Per germline, CDR1 SGHAT and CDR2 FQNNGV. CDR3 size: 15 residues. Trimming left V 5 bases short and J 7 bases short, with 20 bases between. The CDR3 coding sequence is TGTGCCAGCAGCCCGGCAAACCGGGCCTCCGGTGGCTACACCTTC. Residues: CASSPANRASGGYTF.

Only a few counts were recorded for this clonotype. CDR3: CASSRDPNPSYEQYF. CDR3 DNA sequence: TGTGCCAGCAGCCGAGACCCGAACCCCTCCTACGAGCAGTACTTC. The chain is built from TRBV3-1 and TRBJ2-7, with D unclear. CDR1 is LGHDT, CDR2 YNNKEL, per germline (reference sequence). The CDR3 contains 15 residues. Trimming pared 4 bases from V and 0 bases from J, leaving 13 bases between.

This clonotype occurred a few times. This sequence joins TRBV5-1 and TRBJ2-1; 8 nucleotides agree with TRBD2. Germline CDR1 and CDR2: SGHRS and YFSETQ. Losses at the gene ends were 2 bases for V and 5 bases for J; bases not matched to a gene: 3. The CDR3 has 14 amino acids. CDR3 DNA: TGCGCCAGCAGCTTCGGGACTAGTGACAATGAGCAGTTCTTC. This gives the protein CASSFGTSDNEQFF.

This clonotype was seen only a few times. This chain uses TRBV7-2 with TRBJ2-1; 8 nucleotides match TRBD1. Trimming removed 5 bases from V and 4 bases from J; junction bases left unmatched: 10. Per the germline V gene, CDR1 is SGHTA and CDR2 is FQGNSA. The length of the CDR3 is 16 residues. The CDR3 DNA follows: TGTGCCAGCAGCCCTGGACGGGACAGGCGATACAATGAGCAGTTCTTC. This translates into CASSPGRDRRYNEQFF.

V usage is TRBV7-2 and J usage is TRBJ2-5; 7 bases are a match to TRBD1. Germline CDR1 SGHTA, CDR2 FQGNSA. The CDR3 consists of 15 residues. J lost 5 bases, V lost 4 bases, and 10 bases had no gene match. The CDR3 region has the DNA TGTGCCAGCAGCTCCTATACAGGGGCGGCGGAGACCCAGTACTTC. Its translation is CASSSYTGAAETQYF.

The chain is built from TRBV7-2 and TRBJ1-2; no firm D call. V dropped 2 bases and J dropped 0 bases, with 10 bases sitting between them. The CDR3 sequence is 15 residues long. Germline V gives CDR1 SGHTA, CDR2 FQGNSA. CDR3 in amino acids: CASSLSRLTNYGYTF. CDR3 sequence (DNA): TGTGCCAGCAGCTTATCCAGGTTAACTAACTATGGCTACACCTTC.

The genes are TRBV29-1 and TRBJ2-1, with 10 positions matching TRBD1. After removal of 3 bases from V and 9 bases from J, the junction contained 14 bases not matched to a gene. Germline V gene data show CDR1 as SQVTM and CDR2 as ANQGSEA. The CDR3 consists of 16 residues. CDR3 sequence: CSVDLTGTGVYGEQFF. The CDR3 nucleotides are TGCAGCGTTGATCTTACCGGGACAGGGGTTTATGGTGAGCAGTTCTTC.